This TCR beta chain came from a study of blood T cell repertoires in COVID-19. The protocol was immunoSEQ multiplex PCR, while the TCRdb copy is restricted to in-frame clones and leaves out a portion. The sample has 250,000 to 350,000 clones; around 87% are singletons. CDR3 length equals 14 residues. V was trimmed by 3 bases and J by 1 base, leaving 10 bases between them. Germline CDR1 reads SGHRS; CDR2 reads YFSETQ. The sample comprised peripheral blood. The chain employs TRBV5-1 and TRBJ1-1; tentative D call: TRBD1 (5 bases). The sequence derives from a woman aged 45-65 years who had recovered from COVID-19. In DNA form, the CDR3 reads TGCGCCAGCAGCTGGAACACAGGGAACACTGAAGCTTTCTTT. As protein: CASSWNTGNTEAFF.